The 30 T cell receptor beta chains below all came from one sample that was sequenced in a study of T cell changes during pregnancy in multiple sclerosis. Data came from immunoSEQ multiplex PCR; TCRdb stores just in-frame clones and leaves some out. The table includes about 110,000 clones, roughly 90% detected once. Sequenced here: peripheral blood, sampled after pregnancy. The receptors stem from a female donor with multiple sclerosis, enrolled in a pregnancy study.

This clone was seen a handful of times. The gene calls are TRBV7-8 and TRBJ2-7, with TRBD1 as a possible D gene (6 bases). This CDR3 has 13 residues. The V end was cut by 5 bases, the J end by 3 bases, with 11 bases between. Germline V CDR1 and CDR2: SGHVS, FQNEAQ. The CDR3: CASSVQGVYEQYF. CDR3 nucleotide sequence: TGTGCCAGCAGCGTACAGGGAGTCTACGAGCAGTACTTC. Complete variable domain (other parts from reference TRBV7-8 and TRBJ2-7): GAGVSQSPRYKVAKRGQDVALRCDPISGHVSLFWYQQALGQGPEFLTYFQNEAQLDKSGLPSDRFFAERPEGSVSTLKIQRTQQEDSAVYLCASSVQGVYEQYFGPGTRLTVT.

This chain links TRBV5-1 with TRBJ2-5; D may be TRBD1 (6 bases). V was pared by 4 bases and J by 1 base, with 14 bases between. CDR3 size: 15 residues. Germline V lookup: CDR1 SGHRS, CDR2 YFSETQ. In nucleotides, the CDR3 is TGCGCCAGCAGCATAACAGGGTTGGCCCAAGAGACCCAGTACTTC. Amino acids: CASSITGLAQETQYF.

This clone was observed once. The genes are TRBV19 and TRBJ1-1, with D possibly matching TRBD1 (6 bases). The germline gives CDR1 LNHDA, CDR2 SQIVND (reference sequence). Trimming pared 3 bases from V and 0 bases from J, leaving 17 bases between. This CDR3 comprises 17 residues. DNA for the CDR3: TGTGCCAGTAGTATCGGGCTCCGGGACACCCTGAACACTGAAGCTTTCTTT. Translation: CASSIGLRDTLNTEAFF.

This clone appeared a few times. The V gene is TRBV19, the J gene TRBJ2-2; no clear D. The CDR3 loop spans 15 amino acids. Looked up from germline, CDR1 is LNHDA and CDR2 is SQIVND (reference sequence). V dropped 1 base and J dropped 4 bases, with 10 bases sitting between them. This chain's CDR3 is CASSIGGTGTGELFF. The CDR3 DNA reads TGTGCCAGTAGTATAGGTGGTACGGGCACCGGGGAGCTGTTTTTT.

The chain is built from TRBV5-1 and TRBJ1-2; 7 nucleotides align to TRBD1. Trimming took 3 bases from V and 2 from J; bases not matched to a gene: 16. Per the germline V gene, CDR1 is SGHRS and CDR2 is YFSETQ. The CDR3 runs to 18 residues. CDR3 protein: CASSSGGGGLLLNYGYTF. In DNA, the CDR3 is TGCGCCAGCAGCTCCGGTGGAGGGGGCTTGTTGTTGAACTATGGCTACACCTTC.

This chain joins TRBV14 and TRBJ1-3, with TRBD1 as a possible D gene (6 bases). The germline V and J ends were trimmed by 2 bases and 4 bases, with 24 bases remaining between them. The CDR3 length is 19 residues. Germline values: CDR1 SGHDN, CDR2 FVKESK. The CDR3 here is CASSQIRGSQGAAGNTIYF. The DNA for the CDR3 is TGTGCCAGCAGCCAAATAAGGGGGAGCCAGGGCGCGGCGGGAAACACCATATATTTT. The entire variable domain, with the rest obtained from reference TRBV14 and TRBJ1-3, is as follows: EAGVTQFPSHSVIEKGQTVTLRCDPISGHDNLYWYRRVMGKEIKFLLHFVKESKQDESGMPNNRFLAERTGGTYSTLKVQPAELEDSGVYFCASSQIRGSQGAAGNTIYFGEGSWLTVV.

The chain uses TRBV19 and TRBJ2-1; TRBD2 might be the D (7 bases). CDR1 and CDR2 (germline): LNHDA, SQIVND (reference sequence). The CDR3 runs to 14 residues. The V and J ends lost 5 bases and 7 bases respectively, with 15 bases between them. The CDR3 bases are TGTGCCAGTAGTTTTGGGGGGGGCCGGAATGAGCAGTTCTTC. The encoded protein is CASSFGGGRNEQFF.

The DNA of the CDR3 is TGCGCCAGCAGCCAGGGGGACAGCACCTACGAGCAGTACTTC. Its translation is CASSQGDSTYEQYF. The chain couples TRBV4-1 to TRBJ2-7, with 7 bases lining up with TRBD1. Germline V CDR1 and CDR2: MGHRA, YSYEKL. Losses at the gene ends were 3 bases for V and 2 bases for J; bases not matched to a gene: 4. This CDR3 spans 14 amino acids.

This clone has more than one count but fewer than ten. The chain joins TRBV5-1 to TRBJ2-1, with TRBD1 matching over 10 bases. J lost 2 bases, V lost 5 bases, and 4 bases had no gene match. In germline, CDR1 is SGHRS, CDR2 YFSETQ. The CDR3 has 15 residues. CDR3 nucleotide sequence: TGCGCCAGCAGACTGGGGACAGGGGCCTACAATGAGCAGTTCTTC. This sequence encodes CASRLGTGAYNEQFF.

This chain connects TRBV2 to TRBJ2-1, with a tentative D call TRBD1 (6 bases). The V gene lost 4 bases and the J gene lost 7 bases, with 20 bases spanning the gap. The CDR3 is 16 residues long. Germline assignment: CDR1 SNHLY and CDR2 FYNNEI. The CDR3 here is CASSGETGFMGNEQFF. In DNA, the CDR3 is TGTGCCAGCAGTGGAGAGACAGGCTTTATGGGGAATGAGCAGTTCTTC.

The chain carries TRBV27 and TRBJ2-7; a possible D gene is TRBD2 (6 bases). Germline loops: CDR1 MNHEY, CDR2 SMNVEV (reference sequence). The V end was cut by 0 bases, the J end by 6 bases, with 12 bases between. This CDR3 comprises 14 residues. The CDR3 sequence: CASSLSSMGGEQYF. The DNA for the CDR3 is TGTGCCAGCAGTTTATCCTCAATGGGGGGCGAGCAGTACTTC.

The rearrangement links TRBV4-1 to TRBJ1-6; maybe TRBD1 (5 bases). The germline V gene has CDR1 MGHRA and CDR2 YSYEKL. V gave up 2 bases and J gave up 11 bases, with 22 bases separating them. This CDR3 contains 17 residues. The CDR3 is CASSQPMGGLGSPPLHF. The CDR3 DNA is TGCGCCAGCAGCCAACCGATGGGGGGGTTAGGTTCCCCACCCCTCCACTTT.

This chain links TRBV19 with TRBJ2-7; the D is unclear. Germline V gene sequence: CDR1 LNHDA, CDR2 SQIVND (reference sequence). V was cut by 5 bases and J by 2 bases, with 13 bases left in between. The CDR3 sequence is 14 residues long. The chain's CDR3 is CASSLRDFPYEQYF. CDR3 in DNA: TGTGCCAGTAGTTTGCGCGACTTCCCCTACGAGCAGTACTTC. The complete variable domain, with remaining parts taken from reference TRBV19 and TRBJ2-7, reads DGGITQSPKYLFRKEGQNVTLSCEQNLNHDAMYWYRQDPGQGLRLIYYSQIVNDFQKGDIAEGYSVSREKKESFPLTVTSAQKNPTAFYLCASSLRDFPYEQYFGPGTRLTVT.

V and J are TRBV11-2 and TRBJ1-5; possible D gene TRBD1, 5 bases. This CDR3 is 14 amino acids long. The V end lost 0 bases, the J end lost 9 bases, and 12 bases lay between the germline ends. Germline V gene lookup returns CDR1 SGHAT and CDR2 FQNNGV. CDR3 bases: TGTGCCAGCAGCTTAGACAGATCCCAGGGGCCCCAGCATTTT. Encoded protein: CASSLDRSQGPQHF.

Only a few counts were recorded for this clone. The chain couples TRBV5-4 to TRBJ2-6, with 8 bases aligning to TRBD1. V shed 4 bases and J 4 bases; nucleotides not matched to a gene: 10. CDR1 SGHNT and CDR2 YYREEE come from the germline V gene (reference sequence). The length of the CDR3 is 17 residues. The CDR3 bases are TGTGCCAGCAGCAGAACCGGGACAGGCATCGGGGCCAACGTCCTGACTTTC. Encoded protein: CASSRTGTGIGANVLTF.

CDR3 sequence: CASSHPREGGSGNTIYF. The DNA for the CDR3 is TGTGCCAGCAGCCACCCTCGGGAAGGGGGCTCTGGAAACACCATATATTTT. The genes are TRBV7-6 and TRBJ1-3, with D maybe TRBD1 (6 bases). The length of the CDR3 is 17 residues. Germline values: CDR1 SGHVS, CDR2 FNYEAQ. V shed 5 bases and J shed 0 bases, with 17 bases lying between them.

The chain uses TRBV6-1 and TRBJ1-2; 10 positions agree with TRBD1. V gave up 4 bases and J gave up 5 bases; unmatched junction bases: 10. Germline CDR1 is MNHNS and CDR2 is SASEGT. CDR3 length equals 16 residues. CDR3 DNA: TGTGCCAGCAGTGGTCCGGGACAGGGGCCTTCTTATGGCTACACCTTC. Protein: CASSGPGQGPSYGYTF.

This clone came up once. The chain combines TRBV6-5 with TRBJ1-1; D not resolved. This CDR3 is built from 12 residues. V shed 4 bases and J shed 5 bases, with 8 bases lying between them. Germline loops: CDR1 MNHEY, CDR2 SVGAGI. CDR3 nucleotides: TGTGCCAGCAGTTCCCGAGGGACTGAAGCTTTCTTT. Its protein product is CASSSRGTEAFF.

The chain joins TRBV9 to TRBJ2-7; a weak D match, TRBD2 (5 bases). V gave up 2 bases and J gave up 2 bases, with 8 bases separating them. Per the germline V gene, CDR1 is SGDLS and CDR2 is YYNGEE. The CDR3 has 13 residues. The CDR3 spells CASSVGETYEQYF. The DNA for the CDR3 is TGTGCCAGCAGCGTCGGGGAAACCTACGAGCAGTACTTC.

J is TRBJ2-5 and V is TRBV19, with no clear D. Trimming took off 1 base at V and 5 bases at J, with 8 bases between the two ends. CDR3 length: 13 amino acids. The germline CDR1 and CDR2 sequences are LNHDA and SQIVND (reference sequence). CDR3 protein: CASSIVVRETQYF. The CDR3 DNA reads TGTGCCAGTAGTATAGTGGTGAGGGAGACCCAGTACTTC. Supplemented by reference TRBV19 and TRBJ2-5, the full variable domain reads DGGITQSPKYLFRKEGQNVTLSCEQNLNHDAMYWYRQDPGQGLRLIYYSQIVNDFQKGDIAEGYSVSREKKESFPLTVTSAQKNPTAFYLCASSIVVRETQYFGPGTRLLVL.

This chain joins TRBV5-1 and TRBJ2-5; 8 bases line up with TRBD2. The CDR3 spans 15 residues. V gave up 3 bases and J gave up 3 bases; unmatched junction bases: 7. Germline V lookup: CDR1 SGHRS, CDR2 YFSETQ. CDR3 nucleotide sequence: TGCGCCAGCAGCTCAGGGACGGGGGGGGAAGAGACCCAGTACTTC. Its protein product is CASSSGTGGEETQYF.

The chain employs TRBV29-1 and TRBJ2-7, with no clear D. V dropped 4 bases and J dropped 6 bases, with 19 bases sitting between them. This CDR3 has 14 residues. Germline CDR1 is SQVTM and CDR2 is ANQGSEA. CDR3: CSVGSRGTSSEQYF. CDR3 in DNA: TGCAGCGTTGGAAGTAGAGGAACCTCAAGCGAGCAGTACTTC.

The chain links TRBV6-1 to TRBJ2-4; 9 nucleotides match TRBD2. The J segment lost 1 base and the V segment lost 0 bases, leaving 4 bases of the junction unmatched. Germline-derived CDR1 and CDR2 are MNHNS and SASEGT. The CDR3 has 17 residues. Here the CDR3 reads CASSEANSGGAKNIQYF. The CDR3 DNA follows: TGTGCCAGCAGTGAAGCGAACAGCGGGGGGGCCAAAAACATTCAGTACTTC.

The V and J genes are TRBV6-6 and TRBJ2-6, with no clear D. Per the germline V gene, CDR1 is MNHNY and CDR2 is SVGAGI (reference sequence). Between the trimmed V and J ends, which lost 6 bases and 4 bases, there was a span of 13 bases. This CDR3 has 15 amino acids. The CDR3 loop reads CASSGGGAGANVLTF. CDR3 in DNA: TGTGCCAGCAGCGGCGGCGGAGCGGGGGCCAACGTCCTGACTTTC.

This chain joins TRBV29-1 and TRBJ2-2; 10 bases align to TRBD1. CDR3 length: 12 residues. Germline CDR1 is SQVTM and CDR2 is ANQGSEA. The junction had 2 bases not matched to a gene; V was cut back by 7 bases and J by 6 bases. CDR3 in amino acids: CSAGQGPGELFF. DNA of the CDR3: TGCAGCGCGGGACAGGGGCCCGGGGAGCTGTTTTTT.

This chain joins TRBV19 and TRBJ2-5, with D perhaps matching TRBD2 (6 bases). Trimming shortened V by 5 bases and J by 4 bases, and 20 bases separated the two germline ends. Per germline, CDR1 LNHDA and CDR2 SQIVND (reference sequence). The CDR3 is 16 amino acids. The CDR3 reads CASSGGSGSGGETQYF. The CDR3 DNA reads TGTGCCAGTAGTGGTGGTTCGGGTAGCGGCGGAGAGACCCAGTACTTC.

CDR3 protein: CARSPGQGEREKLFF. Here the CDR3 DNA reads TGTGCCAGAAGCCCCGGACAGGGGGAACGGGAAAAACTGTTTTTT. V usage is TRBV5-3 and J usage is TRBJ1-4, with TRBD1 matching over 10 bases. TRBV5-3 is an ORF for which the function is uncertain. CDR3 length: 15 amino acids. Unmatched junction bases numbered 8, after V lost 4 bases and J lost 8 bases.

The gene calls are TRBV29-1 and TRBJ2-7, with a possible D match to TRBD2 (7 bases). Per the germline V gene, CDR1 is SQVTM and CDR2 is ANQGSEA. The CDR3 runs to 12 residues. Trimming left V 4 bases short and J 3 bases short, with 10 bases between. DNA for the CDR3: TGCAGCGTTGCAGGGGAGGGCTACGAGCAGTACTTC. It translates to CSVAGEGYEQYF.

This rearrangement joins TRBV5-5 to TRBJ2-3; possibly TRBD2 for D (5 bases). Looked up from germline, CDR1 is SGHKS and CDR2 is YYEKEE (reference sequence). The CDR3 spans 14 residues. V lost 0 bases to trimming and J lost 6 bases, with 11 bases between them. CDR3 DNA sequence: TGTGCCAGCAGCTTGGTACCTAGCTCCGATACGCAGTATTTT. Its translation: CASSLVPSSDTQYF. Looking up the rest from reference TRBV5-5 and TRBJ2-3 gives the full variable domain: DAGVTQSPTHLIKTRGQQVTLRCSPISGHKSVSWYQQVLGQGPQFIFQYYEKEERGRGNFPDRFSARQFPNYSSELNVNALLLGDSALYLCASSLVPSSDTQYFGPGTRLTVL.

The rearrangement joins TRBV5-4 to TRBJ2-7; TRBD2 aligns across 8 bases. Germline V gene data show CDR1 as SGHNT and CDR2 as YYREEE (reference sequence). The CDR3 length is 14 residues. The junction had 4 bases not matched to a gene; V was cut back by 5 bases and J by 0 bases. DNA for the CDR3: TGTGCCAGCAGGCCCGGGACTAGCTCCTACGAGCAGTACTTC. Encoded protein: CASRPGTSSYEQYF. Drawing the rest from reference TRBV5-4 and TRBJ2-7, the complete variable domain is ETGVTQSPTHLIKTRGQQVTLRCSSQSGHNTVSWYQQALGQGPQFIFQYYREEENGRGNFPPRFSGLQFPNYSSELNVNALELDDSALYLCASRPGTSSYEQYFGPGTRLTVT.